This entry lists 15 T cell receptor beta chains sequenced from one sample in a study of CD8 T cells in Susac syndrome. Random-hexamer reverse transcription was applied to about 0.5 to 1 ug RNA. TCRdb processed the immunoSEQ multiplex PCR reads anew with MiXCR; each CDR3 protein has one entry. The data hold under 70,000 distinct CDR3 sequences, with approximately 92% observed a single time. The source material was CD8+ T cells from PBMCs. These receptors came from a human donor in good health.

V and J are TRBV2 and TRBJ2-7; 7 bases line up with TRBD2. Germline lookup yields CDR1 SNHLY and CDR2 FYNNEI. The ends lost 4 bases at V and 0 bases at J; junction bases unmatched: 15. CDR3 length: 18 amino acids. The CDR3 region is CASSGPGHRGESSYEQYF. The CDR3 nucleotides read TGTGCCAGCAGTGGCCCGGGGCACCGGGGGGAGAGCTCCTACGAGCAGTACTTC.

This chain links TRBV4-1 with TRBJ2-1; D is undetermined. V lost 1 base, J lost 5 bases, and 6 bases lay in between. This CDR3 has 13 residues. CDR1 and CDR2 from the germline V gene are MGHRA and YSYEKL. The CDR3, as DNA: TGCGCCAGCAGCCAAGGGAGAAACAATGAGCAGTTCTTC. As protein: CASSQGRNNEQFF.

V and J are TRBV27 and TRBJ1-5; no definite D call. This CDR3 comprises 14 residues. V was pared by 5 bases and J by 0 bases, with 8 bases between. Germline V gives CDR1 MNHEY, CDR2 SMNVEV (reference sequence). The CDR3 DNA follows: TGTGCCAGCAGTACCATCAATAGCAATCAGCCCCAGCATTTT. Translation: CASSTINSNQPQHF.

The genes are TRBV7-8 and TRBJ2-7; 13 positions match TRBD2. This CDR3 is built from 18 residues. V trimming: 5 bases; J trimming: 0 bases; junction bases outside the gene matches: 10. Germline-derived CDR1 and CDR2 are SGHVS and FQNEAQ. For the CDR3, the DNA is TGTGCCAGCAGCCAAGGACTAGCGGGGGCCTCGCACTCCTACGAGCAGTACTTC. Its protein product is CASSQGLAGASHSYEQYF.

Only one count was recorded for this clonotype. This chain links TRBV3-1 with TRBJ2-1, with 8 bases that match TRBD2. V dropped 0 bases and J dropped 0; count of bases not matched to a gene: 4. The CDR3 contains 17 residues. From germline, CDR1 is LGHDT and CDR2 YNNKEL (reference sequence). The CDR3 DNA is TGTGCCAGCAGCCAAGATGTAGGGACTAGCTCCTACAATGAGCAGTTCTTC. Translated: CASSQDVGTSSYNEQFF.

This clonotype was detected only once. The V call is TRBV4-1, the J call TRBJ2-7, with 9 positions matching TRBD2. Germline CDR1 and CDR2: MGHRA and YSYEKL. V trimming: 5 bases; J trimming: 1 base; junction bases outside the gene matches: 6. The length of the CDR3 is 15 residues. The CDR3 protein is CASSRSSGESYEQYF. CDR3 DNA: TGCGCCAGCAGCAGGTCTAGCGGGGAGTCCTACGAGCAGTACTTC.

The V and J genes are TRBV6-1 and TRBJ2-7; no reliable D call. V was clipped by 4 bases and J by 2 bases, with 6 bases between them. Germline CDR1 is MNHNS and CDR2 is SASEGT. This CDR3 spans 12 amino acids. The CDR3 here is CASSALPYEQYF. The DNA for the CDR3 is TGTGCCAGCAGTGCCCTCCCCTACGAGCAGTACTTC.

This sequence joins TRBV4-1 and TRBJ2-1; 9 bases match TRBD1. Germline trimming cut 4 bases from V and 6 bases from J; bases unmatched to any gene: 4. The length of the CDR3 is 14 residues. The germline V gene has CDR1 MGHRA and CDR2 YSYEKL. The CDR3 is CASSRDRDLNEQFF. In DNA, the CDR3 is TGCGCCAGCAGCCGGGACAGGGATCTCAATGAGCAGTTCTTC.

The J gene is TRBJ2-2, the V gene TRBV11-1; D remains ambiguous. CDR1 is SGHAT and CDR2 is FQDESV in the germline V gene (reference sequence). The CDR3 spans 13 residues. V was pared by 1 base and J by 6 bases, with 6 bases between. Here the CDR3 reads CASSLGLAGELFF. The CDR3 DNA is TGTGCCAGCAGCTTAGGTCTCGCCGGGGAGCTGTTTTTT.

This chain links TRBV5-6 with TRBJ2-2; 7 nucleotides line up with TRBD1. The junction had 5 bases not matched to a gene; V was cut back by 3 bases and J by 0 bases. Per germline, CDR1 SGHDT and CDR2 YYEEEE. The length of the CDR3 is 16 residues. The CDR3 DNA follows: TGTGCCAGCAGCTACCCAGGGGGACCGAACACCGGGGAGCTGTTTTTT. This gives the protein CASSYPGGPNTGELFF.

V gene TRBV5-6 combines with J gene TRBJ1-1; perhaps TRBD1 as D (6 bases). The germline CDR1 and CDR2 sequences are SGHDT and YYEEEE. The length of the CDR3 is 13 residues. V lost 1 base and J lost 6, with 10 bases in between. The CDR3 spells CASSLLGAPEAFF. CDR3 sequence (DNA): TGTGCCAGCAGCTTGTTGGGGGCCCCTGAAGCTTTCTTT. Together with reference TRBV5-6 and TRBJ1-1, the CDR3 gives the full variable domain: DAGVTQSPTHLIKTRGQQVTLRCSPKSGHDTVSWYQQALGQGPQFIFQYYEEEERQRGNFPDRFSGHQFPNYSSELNVNALLLGDSALYLCASSLLGAPEAFFGQGTRLTVV.

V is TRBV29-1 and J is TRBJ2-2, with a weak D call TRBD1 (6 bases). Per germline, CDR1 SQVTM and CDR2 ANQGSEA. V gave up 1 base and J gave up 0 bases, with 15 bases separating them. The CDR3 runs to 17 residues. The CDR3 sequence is CSVEAQDSPSNTGELFF. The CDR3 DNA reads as TGCAGCGTTGAAGCCCAGGACAGCCCCTCGAACACCGGGGAGCTGTTTTTT.

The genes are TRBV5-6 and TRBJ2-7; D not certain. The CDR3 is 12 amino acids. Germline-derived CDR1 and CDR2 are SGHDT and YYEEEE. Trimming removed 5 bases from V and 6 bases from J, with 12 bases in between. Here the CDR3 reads CASSVTNTEQYF. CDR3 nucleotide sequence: TGTGCCAGCAGTGTCACCAATACCGAGCAGTACTTC.

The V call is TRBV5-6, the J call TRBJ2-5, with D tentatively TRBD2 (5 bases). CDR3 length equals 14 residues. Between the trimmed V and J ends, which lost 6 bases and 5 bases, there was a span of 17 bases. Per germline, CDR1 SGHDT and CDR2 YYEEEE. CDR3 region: CASIRTDGEETQYF. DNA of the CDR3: TGTGCCAGCATCAGGACCGACGGGGAGGAGACCCAGTACTTC.

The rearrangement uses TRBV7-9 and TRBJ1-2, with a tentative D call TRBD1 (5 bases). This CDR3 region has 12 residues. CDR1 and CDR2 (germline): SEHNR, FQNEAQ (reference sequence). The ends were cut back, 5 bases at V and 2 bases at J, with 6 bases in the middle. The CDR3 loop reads CASSRGNYGYTF. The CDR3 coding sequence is TGTGCCAGCAGCCGGGGGAACTATGGCTACACCTTC.